This entry features one T cell receptor (beta chain) sequence. Original methodology: Reference gene primer amplification in the assay estimated nucleated cell counts. Some clones are missing from TCRdb's copy, which holds only in-frame ones; the method was immunoSEQ multiplex PCR. Clonal size and the V and J genes are those of that table, whereas D and trimming came from the DNA. Among 250,000 or so clones listed, around nine tenths were seen once. V shed 9 bases, J shed 1 base, and the junction held 3 bases outside the gene matches. Germline V gene sequence: CDR1 LNHDA, CDR2 SQIVND (reference sequence). The CDR3 is 13 residues long. The sample belongs to a study of blood T cell repertoires in COVID-19. Study-wide background: The United States, Italy and Spain were the sources of the acute and convalescent COVID-19 samples. PBMCs, B-cell-depleted T cells, or T cells were the source of the cDNA or gDNA that made up the material.

The sequenced sample was peripheral blood. This receptor was obtained from a middle-aged woman who had recovered from COVID-19. The V call is TRBV19, the J call TRBJ1-5; TRBD1 matches 7 bases. Here the CDR3 reads CASQDRSNQPQHF. In DNA, the CDR3 is TGTGCCAGCCAGGACAGGAGCAATCAGCCCCAGCATTTT.